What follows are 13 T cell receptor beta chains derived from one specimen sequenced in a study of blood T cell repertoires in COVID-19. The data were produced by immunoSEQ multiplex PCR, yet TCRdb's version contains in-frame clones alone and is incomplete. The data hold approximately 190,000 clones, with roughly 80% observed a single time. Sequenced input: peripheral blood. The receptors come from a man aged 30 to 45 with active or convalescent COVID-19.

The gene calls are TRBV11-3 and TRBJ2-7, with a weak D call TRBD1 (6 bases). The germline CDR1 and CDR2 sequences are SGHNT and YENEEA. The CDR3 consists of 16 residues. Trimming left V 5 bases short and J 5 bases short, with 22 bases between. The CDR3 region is CASSQGIARGRDEQYF. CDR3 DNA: TGTGCCAGCAGCCAAGGGATTGCCAGGGGACGGGACGAGCAGTACTTC.

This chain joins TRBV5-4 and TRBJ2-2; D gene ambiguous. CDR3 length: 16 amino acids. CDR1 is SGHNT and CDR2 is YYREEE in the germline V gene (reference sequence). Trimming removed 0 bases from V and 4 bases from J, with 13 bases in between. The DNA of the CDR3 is TGTGCCAGCAGCTTGGCCACACACATGCTCACCGGGGAGCTGTTTTTT. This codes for CASSLATHMLTGELFF.

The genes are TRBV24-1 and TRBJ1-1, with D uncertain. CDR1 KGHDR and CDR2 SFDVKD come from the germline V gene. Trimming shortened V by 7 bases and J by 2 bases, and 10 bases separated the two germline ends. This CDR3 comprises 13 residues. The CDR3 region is CATSLEGNTEAFF. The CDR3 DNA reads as TGTGCCACCAGCTTGGAGGGAAACACTGAAGCTTTCTTT.

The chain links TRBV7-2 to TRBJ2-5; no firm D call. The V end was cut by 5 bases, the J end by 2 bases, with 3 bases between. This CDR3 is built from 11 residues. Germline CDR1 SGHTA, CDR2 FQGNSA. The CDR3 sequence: CASSQQETQYF. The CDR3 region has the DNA TGTGCCAGCAGCCAACAAGAGACCCAGTACTTC.

This chain's CDR3 is CASRQRPGRPADPQETQYF. The CDR3 DNA follows: TGTGCCAGCAGGCAGCGGCCCGGGAGGCCCGCCGATCCTCAAGAGACCCAGTACTTC. This sequence joins TRBV28 and TRBJ2-5, with TRBD2 matching over 7 bases. This CDR3 contains 19 residues. V was clipped by 6 bases and J by 2 bases; unmatched bases: 21. The V gene's germline CDR1 is MDHEN and CDR2 SYDVKM.

CDR3 sequence reads: CASRRTEVETQYF. The CDR3 DNA follows: TGTGCCAGCCGACGGACAGAGGTAGAGACCCAGTACTTC. V gene TRBV6-5 combines with J gene TRBJ2-5, with a possible D match to TRBD1 (6 bases). V was trimmed by 8 bases and J by 4 bases, leaving 14 bases between them. CDR1 is MNHEY, CDR2 SVGAGI, per germline. The CDR3 contains 13 residues.

The CDR3 DNA reads as TGTGCCAGCAGCCTTAGGCGGGGAAAGGGACCCTACAATGAGCAGTTCTTC. Encoded protein: CASSLRRGKGPYNEQFF. V usage is TRBV11-2 and J usage is TRBJ2-1; D perhaps matches TRBD2 (6 bases). This CDR3 is built from 17 residues. With 5 bases removed from V and 2 bases from J, the gap between germline ends came to 19 bases. Germline CDR1 is SGHAT and CDR2 is FQNNGV. The full variable domain, its missing parts supplied by reference TRBV11-2 and TRBJ2-1, is EAGVAQSPRYKIIEKRQSVAFWCNPISGHATLYWYQQILGQGPKLLIQFQNNGVVDDSQLPKDRFSAERLKGVDSTLKIQPAKLEDSAVYLCASSLRRGKGPYNEQFFGPGTRLTVL.

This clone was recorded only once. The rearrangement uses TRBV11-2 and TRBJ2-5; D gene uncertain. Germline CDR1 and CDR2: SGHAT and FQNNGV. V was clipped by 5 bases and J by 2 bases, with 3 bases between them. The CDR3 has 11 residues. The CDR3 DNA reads TGTGCCAGCAGCGTACAAGAGACCCAGTACTTC. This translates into CASSVQETQYF.

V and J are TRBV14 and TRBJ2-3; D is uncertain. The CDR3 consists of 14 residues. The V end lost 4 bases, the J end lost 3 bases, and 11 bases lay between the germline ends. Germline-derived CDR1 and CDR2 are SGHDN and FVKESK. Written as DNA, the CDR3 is TGTGCCAGCAGCCCCCAGGCGTGGACAGATACGCAGTATTTT. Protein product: CASSPQAWTDTQYF.

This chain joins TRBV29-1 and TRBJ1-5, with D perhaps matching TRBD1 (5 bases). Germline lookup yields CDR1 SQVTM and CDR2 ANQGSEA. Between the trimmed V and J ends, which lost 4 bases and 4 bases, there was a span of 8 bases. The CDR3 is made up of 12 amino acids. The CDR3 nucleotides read TGCAGCGTTGGGGGACTTAATCAGCCCCAGCATTTT. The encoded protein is CSVGGLNQPQHF.

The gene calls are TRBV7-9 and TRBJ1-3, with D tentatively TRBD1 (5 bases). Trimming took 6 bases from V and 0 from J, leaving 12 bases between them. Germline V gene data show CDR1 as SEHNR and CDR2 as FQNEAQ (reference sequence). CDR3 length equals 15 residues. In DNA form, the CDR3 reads TGTGCCAGCAGTTCTCGGACACACTCTGGAAACACCATATATTTT. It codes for CASSSRTHSGNTIYF.

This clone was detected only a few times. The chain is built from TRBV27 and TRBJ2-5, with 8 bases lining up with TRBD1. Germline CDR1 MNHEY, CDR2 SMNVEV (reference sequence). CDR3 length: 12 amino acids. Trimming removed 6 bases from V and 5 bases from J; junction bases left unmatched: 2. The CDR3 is CASSRTGETQYF. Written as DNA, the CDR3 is TGTGCCAGCAGCCGGACAGGGGAGACCCAGTACTTC.

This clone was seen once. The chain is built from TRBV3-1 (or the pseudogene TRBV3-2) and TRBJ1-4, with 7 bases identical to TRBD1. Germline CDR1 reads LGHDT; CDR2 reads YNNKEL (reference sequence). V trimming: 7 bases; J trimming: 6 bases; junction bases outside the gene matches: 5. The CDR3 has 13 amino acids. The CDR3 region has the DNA TGTGCCAGCAATCGACAGGGAGATGAAAAACTGTTTTTT. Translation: CASNRQGDEKLFF.